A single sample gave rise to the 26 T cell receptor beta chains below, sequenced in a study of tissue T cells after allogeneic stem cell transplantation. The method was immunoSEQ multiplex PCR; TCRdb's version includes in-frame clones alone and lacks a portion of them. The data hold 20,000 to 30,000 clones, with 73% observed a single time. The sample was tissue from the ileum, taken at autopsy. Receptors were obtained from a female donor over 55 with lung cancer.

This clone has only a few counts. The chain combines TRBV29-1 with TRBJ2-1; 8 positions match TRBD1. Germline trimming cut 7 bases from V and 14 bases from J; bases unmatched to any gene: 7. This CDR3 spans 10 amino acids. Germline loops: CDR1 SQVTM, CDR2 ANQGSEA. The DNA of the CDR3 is TGCAGCGCCCTAGGACAGGGAGAGTTCTTC. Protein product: CSALGQGEFF.

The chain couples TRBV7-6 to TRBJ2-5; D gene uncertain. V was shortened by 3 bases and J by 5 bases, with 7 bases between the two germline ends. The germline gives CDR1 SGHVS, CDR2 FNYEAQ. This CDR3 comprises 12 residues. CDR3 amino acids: CASSFSWETQYF. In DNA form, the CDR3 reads TGTGCCAGCAGCTTTTCCTGGGAGACCCAGTACTTC.

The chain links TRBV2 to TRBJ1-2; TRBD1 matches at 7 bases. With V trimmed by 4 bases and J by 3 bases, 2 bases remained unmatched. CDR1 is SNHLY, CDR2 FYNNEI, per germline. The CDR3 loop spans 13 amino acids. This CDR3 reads CASSGTGDYGYTF. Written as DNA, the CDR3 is TGTGCCAGCAGTGGTACAGGGGACTATGGCTACACCTTC.

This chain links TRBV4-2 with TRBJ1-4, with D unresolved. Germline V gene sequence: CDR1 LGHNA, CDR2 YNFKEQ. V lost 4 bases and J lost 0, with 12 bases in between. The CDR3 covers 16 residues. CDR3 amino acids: CASSPRGAATNEKLFF. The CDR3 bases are TGTGCCAGCAGCCCCCGTGGCGCTGCAACTAATGAAAAACTGTTTTTT.

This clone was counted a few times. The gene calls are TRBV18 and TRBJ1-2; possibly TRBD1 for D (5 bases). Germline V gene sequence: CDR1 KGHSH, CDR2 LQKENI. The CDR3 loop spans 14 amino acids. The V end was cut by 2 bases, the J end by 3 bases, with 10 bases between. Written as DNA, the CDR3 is TGTGCCAGCTCACCAACCGGGACGGACTATGGCTACACCTTC. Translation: CASSPTGTDYGYTF.

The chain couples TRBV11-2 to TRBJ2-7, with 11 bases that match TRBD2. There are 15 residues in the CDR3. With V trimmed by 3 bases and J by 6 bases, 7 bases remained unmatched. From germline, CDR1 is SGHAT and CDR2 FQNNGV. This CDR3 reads CASSFSGGADSEQYF. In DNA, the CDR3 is TGTGCCAGCAGCTTTAGCGGGGGGGCCGACTCCGAGCAGTACTTC.

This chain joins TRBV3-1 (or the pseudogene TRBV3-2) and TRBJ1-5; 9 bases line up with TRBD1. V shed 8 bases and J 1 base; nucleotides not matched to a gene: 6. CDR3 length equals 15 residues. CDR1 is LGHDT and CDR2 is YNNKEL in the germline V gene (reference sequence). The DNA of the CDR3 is TGTGCCAGCGCAGCGGACAGGGGAAGCAATCAGCCCCAGCATTTT. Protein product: CASAADRGSNQPQHF.

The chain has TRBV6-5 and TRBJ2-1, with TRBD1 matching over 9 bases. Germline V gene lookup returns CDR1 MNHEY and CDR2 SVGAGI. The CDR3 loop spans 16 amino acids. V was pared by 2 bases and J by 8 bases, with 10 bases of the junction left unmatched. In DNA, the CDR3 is TGTGCCAGCAGTTACCCCACCGGGACAGGGAGGGATGAGCAGTTCTTC. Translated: CASSYPTGTGRDEQFF.

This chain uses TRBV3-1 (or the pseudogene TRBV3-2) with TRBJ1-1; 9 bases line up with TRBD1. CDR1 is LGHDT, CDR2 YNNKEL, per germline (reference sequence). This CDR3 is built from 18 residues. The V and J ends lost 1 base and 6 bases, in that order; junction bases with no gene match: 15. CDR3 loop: CASSQGWDRVAKGAEAFF. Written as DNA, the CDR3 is TGTGCCAGCAGCCAAGGATGGGACAGGGTTGCAAAAGGGGCTGAAGCTTTCTTT.

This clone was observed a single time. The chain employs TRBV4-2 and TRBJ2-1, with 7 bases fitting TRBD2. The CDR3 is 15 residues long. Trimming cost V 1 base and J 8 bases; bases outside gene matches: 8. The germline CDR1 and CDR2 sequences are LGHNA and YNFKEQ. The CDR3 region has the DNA TGTGCCAGCAGCCAAGGCTCGGGGGAGGGCTATGAGCAGTTCTTC. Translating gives CASSQGSGEGYEQFF.

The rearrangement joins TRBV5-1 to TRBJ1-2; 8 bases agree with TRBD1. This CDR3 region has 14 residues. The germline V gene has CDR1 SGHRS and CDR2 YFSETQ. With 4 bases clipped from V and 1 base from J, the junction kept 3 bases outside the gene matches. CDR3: CASSRDRNNYGYTF. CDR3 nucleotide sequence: TGCGCCAGCAGCCGGGACAGGAATAACTATGGCTACACCTTC.

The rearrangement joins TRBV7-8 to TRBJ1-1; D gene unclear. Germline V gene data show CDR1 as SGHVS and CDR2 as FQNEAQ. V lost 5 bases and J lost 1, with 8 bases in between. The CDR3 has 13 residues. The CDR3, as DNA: TGTGCCAGCAGCCGGACGGAGAACACTGAAGCTTTCTTT. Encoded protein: CASSRTENTEAFF.

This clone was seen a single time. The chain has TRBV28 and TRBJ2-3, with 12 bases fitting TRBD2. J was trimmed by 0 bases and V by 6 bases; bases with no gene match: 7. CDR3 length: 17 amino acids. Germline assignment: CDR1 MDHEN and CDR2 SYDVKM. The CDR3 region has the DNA TGTGCCAGCAGGGGATGGACTAGCGGGGTCAGCACAGATACGCAGTATTTT. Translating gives CASRGWTSGVSTDTQYF.

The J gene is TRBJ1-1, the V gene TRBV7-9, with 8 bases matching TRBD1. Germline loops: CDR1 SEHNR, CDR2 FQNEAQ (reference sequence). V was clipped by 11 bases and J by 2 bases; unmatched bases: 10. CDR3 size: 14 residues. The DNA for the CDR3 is TGTGCCGGACTAACCGGGACAGGCAACACTGAAGCTTTCTTT. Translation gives CAGLTGTGNTEAFF.

The CDR3 DNA reads TGTGCCAGCCCCCGCTTTGAAGCTTTCTTT. It specifies CASPRFEAFF. This chain joins TRBV2 and TRBJ1-1, with D uncertain. The CDR3 is 10 residues long. Trimming stripped 8 bases from V and 7 bases from J, with 8 bases between. CDR1 SNHLY and CDR2 FYNNEI come from the germline V gene.

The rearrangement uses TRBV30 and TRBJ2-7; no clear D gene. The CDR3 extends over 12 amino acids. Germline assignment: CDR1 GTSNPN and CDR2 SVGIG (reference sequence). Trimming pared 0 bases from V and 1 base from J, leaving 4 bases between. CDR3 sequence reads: CAWSVLSYEQYF. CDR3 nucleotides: TGTGCCTGGAGTGTACTTTCCTACGAGCAGTACTTC.

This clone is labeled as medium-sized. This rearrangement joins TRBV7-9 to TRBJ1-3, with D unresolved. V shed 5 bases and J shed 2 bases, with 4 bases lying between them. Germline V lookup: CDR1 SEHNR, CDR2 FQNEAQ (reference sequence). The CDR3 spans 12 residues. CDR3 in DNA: TGTGCCAGCAGCGGACCTGGAAACACCATATATTTT. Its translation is CASSGPGNTIYF.

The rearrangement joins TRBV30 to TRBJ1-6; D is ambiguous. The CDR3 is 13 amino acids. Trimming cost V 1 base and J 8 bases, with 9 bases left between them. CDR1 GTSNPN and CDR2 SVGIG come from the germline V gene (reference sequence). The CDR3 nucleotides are TGTGCCTGGAGTGACTTGGGATATTCACCCCTCCACTTT. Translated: CAWSDLGYSPLHF.

This chain's CDR3 is CASSYLAGATDTQYF. The CDR3 coding sequence is TGTGCCAGCAGCTATCTAGCGGGAGCGACAGATACGCAGTATTTT. The chain recombines TRBV6-5 with TRBJ2-3, with 10 bases identical to TRBD2. With V trimmed by 6 bases and J by 3 bases, 6 bases remained unmatched. Germline V lookup: CDR1 MNHEY, CDR2 SVGAGI. The CDR3 totals 15 residues.

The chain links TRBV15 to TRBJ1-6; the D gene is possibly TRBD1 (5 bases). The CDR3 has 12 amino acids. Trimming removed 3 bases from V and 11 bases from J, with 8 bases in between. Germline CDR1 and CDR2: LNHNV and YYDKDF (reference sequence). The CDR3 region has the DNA TGTGCCACCAGCAGGGGGCTCCCACCCCTCCACTTT. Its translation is CATSRGLPPLHF.

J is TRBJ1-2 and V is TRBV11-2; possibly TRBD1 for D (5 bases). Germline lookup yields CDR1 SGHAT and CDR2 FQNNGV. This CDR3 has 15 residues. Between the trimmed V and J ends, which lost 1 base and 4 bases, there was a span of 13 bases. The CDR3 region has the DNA TGTGCCAGCAGCTTAGCGGGACGGGCCGGCTATGGCTACACCTTC. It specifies CASSLAGRAGYGYTF.

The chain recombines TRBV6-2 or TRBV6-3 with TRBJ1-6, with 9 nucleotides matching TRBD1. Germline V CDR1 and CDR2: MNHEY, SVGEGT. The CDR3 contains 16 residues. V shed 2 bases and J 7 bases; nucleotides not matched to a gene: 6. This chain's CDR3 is CASSYLSGTGNSPLHF. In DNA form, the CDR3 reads TGTGCCAGCAGTTACCTCTCGGGGACAGGGAATTCACCCCTCCACTTT.

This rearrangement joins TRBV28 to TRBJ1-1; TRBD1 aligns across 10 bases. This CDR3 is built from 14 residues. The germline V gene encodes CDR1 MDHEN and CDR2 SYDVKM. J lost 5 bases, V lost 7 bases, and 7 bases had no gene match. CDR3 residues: CASNDRGRRTEAFF. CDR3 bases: TGTGCCAGCAATGACAGGGGGCGAAGGACTGAAGCTTTCTTT.

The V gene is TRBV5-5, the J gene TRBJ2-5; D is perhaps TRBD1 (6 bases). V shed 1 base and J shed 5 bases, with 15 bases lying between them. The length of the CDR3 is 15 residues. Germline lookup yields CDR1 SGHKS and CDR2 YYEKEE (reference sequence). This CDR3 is CASSLNPGARETQYF. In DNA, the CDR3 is TGTGCCAGCAGCTTGAATCCAGGGGCGAGGGAGACCCAGTACTTC.

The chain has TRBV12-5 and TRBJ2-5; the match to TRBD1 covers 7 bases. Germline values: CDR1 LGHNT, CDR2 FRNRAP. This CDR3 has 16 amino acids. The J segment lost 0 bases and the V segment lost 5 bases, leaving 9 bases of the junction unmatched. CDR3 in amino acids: CASGSAVRGHQETQYF. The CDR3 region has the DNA TGTGCTAGTGGTAGTGCGGTGAGGGGGCACCAAGAGACCCAGTACTTC.

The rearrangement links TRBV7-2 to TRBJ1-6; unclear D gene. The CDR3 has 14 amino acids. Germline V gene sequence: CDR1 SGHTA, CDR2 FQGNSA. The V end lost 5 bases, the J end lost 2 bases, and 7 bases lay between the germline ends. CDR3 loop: CASSAQTYNSPLHF. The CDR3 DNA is TGTGCCAGCAGCGCTCAGACCTATAATTCACCCCTCCACTTT.